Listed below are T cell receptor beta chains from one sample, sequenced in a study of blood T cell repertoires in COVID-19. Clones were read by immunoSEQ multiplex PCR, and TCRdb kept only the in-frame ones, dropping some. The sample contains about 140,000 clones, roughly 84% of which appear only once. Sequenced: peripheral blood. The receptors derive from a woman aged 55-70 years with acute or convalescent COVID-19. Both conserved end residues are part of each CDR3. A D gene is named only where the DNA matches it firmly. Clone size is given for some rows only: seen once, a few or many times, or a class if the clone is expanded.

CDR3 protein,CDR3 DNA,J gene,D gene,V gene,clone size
CASSSHGGGLTDTQYF,TGTGCCAGCAGTTCCCATGGGGGCGGGCTCACAGATACGCAGTATTTT,TRBJ2-3,-,TRBV5-6,-
CASSYGTGGTDTQYF,TGTGCCAGCAGCTACGGGACAGGGGGCACAGATACGCAGTATTTT,TRBJ2-3,TRBD1,TRBV7-9,-
CASSFGLEQETQYF,TGTGCCAGCAGCTTCGGACTAGAACAAGAGACCCAGTACTTC,TRBJ2-5,TRBD2,TRBV5-4,-
CASTIWRGNEQYF,TGTGCCAGCACCATTTGGAGGGGCAACGAGCAGTACTTC,TRBJ2-7,-,TRBV6-5,few
CASSPPGQGIGGYTF,TGTGCCAGCAGCCCCCCTGGGCAGGGAATAGGTGGCTACACCTTC,TRBJ1-2,-,TRBV7-2,-
CASSLSTRMPLNTEAFF,TGTGCCAGTAGTCTCTCGACACGAATGCCATTGAACACTGAAGCTTTCTTT,TRBJ1-1,-,TRBV19,-
CASSFSGGATYEQFF,TGTGCCAGCTCGTTTAGCGGGGGGGCCACCTATGAGCAGTTCTTC,TRBJ2-1,TRBD2,TRBV18,-
CASSLVLGDRGRYEQYF,TGTGCCAGCAGCTTAGTACTGGGGGACAGGGGGCGTTACGAGCAGTACTTC,TRBJ2-7,TRBD1,TRBV11-2,many
CASSLNRGFSTDTQYF,TGTGCCAGCAGCTTGAACAGGGGATTCAGCACAGATACGCAGTATTTT,TRBJ2-3,TRBD1,TRBV5-8,-
CASRQGNNEKLFF,TGTGCCAGCAGACAGGGGAATAATGAAAAACTGTTTTTT,TRBJ1-4,TRBD1,TRBV11-2,-
CASSQDSGVNTGELFF,TGTGCCAGCAGCCAAGATAGCGGGGTTAACACCGGGGAGCTGTTTTTT,TRBJ2-2,TRBD2,TRBV4-2,-
CASSLARTGYGYTF,TGTGCCAGCAGCTTGGCAAGGACAGGCTATGGCTACACCTTC,TRBJ1-2,TRBD1,TRBV5-4,-
CASSTSSASDTQYF,TGTGCCAGTAGTACTTCCTCAGCGTCAGATACGCAGTATTTT,TRBJ2-3,-,TRBV19,-
CASSQDLGGGLLIRYNEQFF,TGTGCCAGCAGCCAAGATCTAGGAGGGGGCCTACTAATTAGATACAATGAGCAGTTCTTC,TRBJ2-1,-,TRBV4-2,-
CASSEGTGISQETQYF,TGTGCCAGTAGTGAGGGGACAGGAATATCGCAAGAGACCCAGTACTTC,TRBJ2-5,TRBD1,TRBV19,-
CASRAPGEPTDTQYF,TGTGCCAGCAGGGCCCCGGGGGAGCCCACAGATACGCAGTATTTT,TRBJ2-3,-,TRBV9,-
CAIRPGADNSPLHF,TGTGCCATCAGACCAGGGGCGGATAATTCACCCCTCCACTTT,TRBJ1-6,-,TRBV10-3,-
CASSYSRGSGEQYF,TGTGCCAGCAGTTACTCGAGAGGGTCGGGTGAGCAGTACTTC,TRBJ2-7,-,TRBV6-6,-
CASSLSAGRLNYGYTF,TGTGCCAGCAGTTTATCGGCAGGGCGACTTAACTATGGCTACACCTTC,TRBJ1-2,-,TRBV28,-
CASSQGQGANNQPQHF,TGTGCCAGCAGCCAAGGACAGGGGGCGAACAATCAGCCCCAGCATTTT,TRBJ1-5,TRBD1,TRBV3-1/TRBV3-2,-
CATSRDRGRNDGYTF,TGTGCCACCAGCAGAGATCGAGGGAGGAATGATGGCTACACCTTC,TRBJ1-2,-,TRBV15,-
CASSLGKAYGYTF,TGTGCCAGCAGCTTAGGAAAAGCCTATGGCTACACCTTC,TRBJ1-2,-,TRBV7-2,-
CSASGDRFYEQYF,TGCAGTGCCAGTGGGGACAGGTTCTACGAGCAGTACTTC,TRBJ2-7,TRBD1,TRBV20-1,many
CASSPTPGLALNEQFF,TGTGCCAGCAGCCCAACCCCAGGACTAGCGCTCAATGAGCAGTTCTTC,TRBJ2-1,TRBD2,TRBV27,-
CASSQENRRETQYF,TGCGCCAGCAGCCAAGAGAACCGGCGGGAGACCCAGTACTTC,TRBJ2-5,-,TRBV4-3,-
CASSPPGNEQFF,TGTGCCAGCTCACCACCCGGCAATGAGCAGTTCTTC,TRBJ2-1,-,TRBV18,-
CASSLDSLFGTEAFF,TGTGCCAGCAGCCTGGACAGCCTTTTTGGCACTGAAGCTTTCTTT,TRBJ1-1,-,TRBV13,few
CASSSDRGPYGYTF,TGTGCCAGCAGCTCCGACAGGGGGCCCTATGGCTACACCTTC,TRBJ1-2,TRBD1,TRBV7-2,-
CASSYTTARRSNQPQHF,TGTGCCAGCAGTTATACGACAGCCCGACGGAGCAATCAGCCCCAGCATTTT,TRBJ1-5,-,TRBV6-2/TRBV6-3,-
CASSRDRVGTDTQYF,TGTGCCAGCAGTAGGGACAGGGTGGGCACAGATACGCAGTATTTT,TRBJ2-3,TRBD1,TRBV7-2,-
CASSLALLGQGGTYEQYF,TGCGCCAGCAGCTTGGCCCTCCTGGGACAGGGGGGAACCTACGAGCAGTACTTC,TRBJ2-7,TRBD1,TRBV5-1,-
CASSVGQERGYTF,TGTGCCAGCAGCGTAGGACAGGAGCGTGGCTACACCTTC,TRBJ1-2,-,TRBV9,-
CASSHGQGSSEKLFF,TGCGCCAGCAGCCATGGACAGGGTTCGAGTGAAAAACTGTTTTTT,TRBJ1-4,TRBD1,TRBV5-1,-
CASSFMGTASTDTQYF,TGTGCCAGCAGCTTTATGGGGACAGCTAGCACAGATACGCAGTATTTT,TRBJ2-3,TRBD1,TRBV11-3,once
CASSQIAGASYNEQFF,TGTGCCAGCAGCCAGATTGCGGGGGCCAGCTACAATGAGCAGTTCTTC,TRBJ2-1,-,TRBV4-2,-
CASSEPGSHYGYTF,TGTGCCAGCAGTGAGCCAGGGTCGCACTATGGCTACACCTTC,TRBJ1-2,-,TRBV6-1,-
CASSSSSNREHQPQHF,TGTGCCAGCAGCTCCAGCTCCAACAGGGAGCATCAGCCCCAGCATTTT,TRBJ1-5,-,TRBV7-9,-